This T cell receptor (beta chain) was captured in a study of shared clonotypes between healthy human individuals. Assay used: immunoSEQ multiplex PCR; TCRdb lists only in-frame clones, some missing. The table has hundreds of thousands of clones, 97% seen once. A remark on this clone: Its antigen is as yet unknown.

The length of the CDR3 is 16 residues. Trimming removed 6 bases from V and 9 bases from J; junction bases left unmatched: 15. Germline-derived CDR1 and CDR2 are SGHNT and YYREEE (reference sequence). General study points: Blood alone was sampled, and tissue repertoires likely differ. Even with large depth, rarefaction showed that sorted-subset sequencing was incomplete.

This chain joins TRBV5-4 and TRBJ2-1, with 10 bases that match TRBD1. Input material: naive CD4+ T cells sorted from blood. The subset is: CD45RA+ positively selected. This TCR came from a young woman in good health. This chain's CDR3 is CASIRNSGTGVSEQFF. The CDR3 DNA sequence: TGTGCCAGCATTCGAAACTCCGGGACAGGGGTCAGTGAGCAGTTCTTC. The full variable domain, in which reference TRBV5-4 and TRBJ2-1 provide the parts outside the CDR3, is ETGVTQSPTHLIKTRGQQVTLRCSSQSGHNTVSWYQQALGQGPQFIFQYYREEENGRGNFPPRFSGLQFPNYSSELNVNALELDDSALYLCASIRNSGTGVSEQFFGPGTRLTVL.